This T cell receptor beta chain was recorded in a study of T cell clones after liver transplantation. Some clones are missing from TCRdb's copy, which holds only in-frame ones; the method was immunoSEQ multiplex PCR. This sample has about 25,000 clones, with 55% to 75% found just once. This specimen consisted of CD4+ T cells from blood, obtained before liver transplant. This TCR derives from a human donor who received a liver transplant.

DNA of the CDR3: TGTGCCAGCAGGGATACTCGGCGGGAGCAGTACTTC. Protein: CASRDTRREQYF. This chain connects TRBV28 to TRBJ2-7; D uncertain. The ends were cut back, 6 bases at V and 7 bases at J, with 13 bases in the middle. This CDR3 spans 12 amino acids. Germline V gives CDR1 MDHEN, CDR2 SYDVKM. The whole variable domain, filled in from reference TRBV28 and TRBJ2-7, reads DVKVTQSSRYLVKRTGEKVFLECVQDMDHENMFWYRQDPGLGLRLIYFSYDVKMKEKGDIPEGYSVSREKKERFSLILESASTNQTSMYLCASRDTRREQYFGPGTRLTVT.